The 29 T cell receptor beta chains below were found in one sample sequenced in a study of regulatory T cells in long-lasting Graves disease (TCRdb year 2021). The library was generated by multiplex PCR. Sequencing used an Illumina HiSeq 4000. TCR beta libraries were built with iRepertoire HTBI primers and Arm-PCR amplification of CDR3 regions. TCRdb reworked the public reads: Q25 trimming with fastp, MiXCR clone assembly, productive beta chains retained. A single entry per CDR3 protein holds the most common genes and DNA from its merged rows. The sample yields 300,000 to 400,000 distinct CDR3 sequences; roughly 17% were counted once. Of the sample, 25% to 30% is held by the ten largest clones. The sample's time point label is to be understood as: newly diagnosed GD, antithyroid drugs for less than 3 months. For both TCR sequencing and RNA sequencing, RNA was extracted from PBMCs in TRIzol. These same records also appear under a second study, on T cells in Graves' hyperthyroidism and ophthalmopathy.

Sample: peripheral blood mononuclear cells (PBMCs), taken at new diagnosis, from a patient treated with antithyroid drugs. The receptors derive from a man aged 35 to 55 with Graves disease. Donor details come from another sample of the same person, matched by shared clones.

The table lists this clonotype with many counts. CDR3 in DNA: TGCAGCGTCAAGGACCTAAACACCGGGGAGCTGTTTTTT. Protein product: CSVKDLNTGELFF. The genes are TRBV29-1 and TRBJ2-2, with unresolved D. The CDR3 spans 13 residues. The germline V gene encodes CDR1 SQVTM and CDR2 ANQGSEA. V gave up 6 bases and J gave up 2 bases, with 10 bases separating them.

Details on this clonotype: Just one base apart from a much larger clone, this may be a read error. In this CDR3 the conserved last residue, phenylalanine or tryptophan, is missing, so a read error is likely. The chain links TRBV12-3 or TRBV12-4 to TRBJ2-7; D is ambiguous. V was pared by 1 base and J by 0 bases, with 7 bases between. This CDR3 has 14 amino acids. Here the CDR3 reads CASSLGWSSYEQYS. For the CDR3, the DNA is TGTGCCAGCAGTTTAGGGTGGAGCTCCTACGAGCAGTACTCC.

The CDR3 here is CASRTGGAVHEQFF. CDR3 nucleotides: TGTGCCAGCAGAACAGGGGGCGCGGTCCATGAGCAGTTCTTC. The chain is built from TRBV28 and TRBJ2-1, with 9 nucleotides matching TRBD1. Germline trimming cut 6 bases from V and 8 bases from J; bases unmatched to any gene: 8. The CDR3 spans 14 residues. Looked up from germline, CDR1 is MDHEN and CDR2 is SYDVKM.

In its sample, this clonotype was seen many times. The genes are TRBV2 and TRBJ1-5; weak D call: TRBD1 (6 bases). Germline-derived CDR1 and CDR2 are SNHLY and FYNNEI. The CDR3 sequence is 15 residues long. Trimming stripped 6 bases from V and 2 bases from J, with 14 bases between. CDR3 protein: CASSPSRQGNQPQHF. CDR3 sequence (DNA): TGTGCCAGCAGCCCTTCCCGACAGGGCAATCAGCCCCAGCATTTT. Together with reference TRBV2 and TRBJ1-5, the CDR3 gives the full variable domain: EPEVTQTPSHQVTQMGQEVILRCVPISNHLYFYWYRQILGQKVEFLVSFYNNEISEKSEIFDDQFSVERPDGSNFTLKIRSTKLEDSAMYFCASSPSRQGNQPQHFGDGTRLSIL.

The rearrangement links TRBV7-2 to TRBJ2-5, with TRBD2 as a possible D gene (6 bases). From germline, CDR1 is SGHTA and CDR2 FQGNSA. V lost 1 base and J lost 3, with 12 bases in between. The CDR3 is 15 amino acids. This CDR3 is CASSLGGDLEETQYF. For the CDR3, the DNA is TGTGCCAGCAGCTTAGGGGGGGACCTCGAAGAGACCCAGTACTTC.

This clonotype was seen ten or more times. This chain links TRBV7-9 with TRBJ2-5; TRBD2 is a possible D gene (7 bases). V was shortened by 4 bases and J by 2 bases, with 20 bases between the two germline ends. CDR1 and CDR2 from the germline V gene are SEHNR and FQNEAQ (reference sequence). CDR3 length equals 17 residues. In nucleotides, the CDR3 is TGTGCCAGCAGCTCTCTCGCCTCGGCGGGGGCACAAGAGACCCAGTACTTC. Its translation is CASSSLASAGAQETQYF.

This clonotype was counted many times. The gene calls are TRBV11-3 and TRBJ2-1; 10 bases are a match to TRBD2. V shed 5 bases and J 10 bases; nucleotides not matched to a gene: 14. CDR1 SGHNT and CDR2 YENEEA come from the germline V gene. The CDR3 is 16 amino acids. DNA for the CDR3: TGTGCCAGCAGCCCCGCCGGAGCGGGGGGGTTTCGGGAGCAGTTCTTC. Translating gives CASSPAGAGGFREQFF. Full variable domain (remainder filled in from reference TRBV11-3 and TRBJ2-1): EAGVVQSPRYKIIEKKQPVAFWCNPISGHNTLYWYLQNLGQGPELLIRYENEEAVDDSQLPKDRFSAERLKGVDSTLKIQPAELGDSAVYLCASSPAGAGGFREQFFGPGTRLTVL.

The sample holds many counts of this clonotype. This rearrangement joins TRBV6-1 to TRBJ2-5, with D possibly being TRBD1 (5 bases). The CDR3 loop spans 14 amino acids. V dropped 4 bases and J dropped 4 bases, with 13 bases sitting between them. CDR1 and CDR2 (germline): MNHNS, SASEGT. The CDR3: CASSAAIRGETQYF. The CDR3 coding sequence is TGTGCCAGCAGTGCGGCCATTAGGGGAGAGACCCAGTACTTC.

There are many counts of this clonotype. V and J are TRBV5-1 and TRBJ2-7; 10 positions match TRBD1. The CDR3 runs to 15 residues. With 2 bases clipped from V and 4 bases from J, the junction kept 6 bases outside the gene matches. Germline values: CDR1 SGHRS, CDR2 YFSETQ. The CDR3 DNA reads as TGCGCCAGCAGCTTTACCGGGACAGGGGCGTACGAGCAGTACTTC. Translated, it gives CASSFTGTGAYEQYF.

This clonotype was observed at least ten times. The gene calls are TRBV7-9 and TRBJ2-7; 11 bases match TRBD1. From germline, CDR1 is SEHNR and CDR2 FQNEAQ (reference sequence). The CDR3 has 16 residues. The ends lost 5 bases at V and 4 bases at J; junction bases unmatched: 10. CDR3 sequence (DNA): TGTGCCAGCAGCCCCCCAGGACAGGGGGCTATTTACGAGCAGTACTTC. Residues: CASSPPGQGAIYEQYF.

This clonotype was recorded at least ten times. The gene calls are TRBV6-1 and TRBJ2-7; D may be TRBD1 (5 bases). The CDR3 contains 12 residues. Between the trimmed V and J ends, which lost 7 bases and 3 bases, there was a span of 10 bases. Germline CDR1 is MNHNS and CDR2 is SASEGT. The chain's CDR3 is CASTSTVYEQYF. DNA of the CDR3: TGTGCCAGCACATCGACAGTCTACGAGCAGTACTTC.

This clonotype was seen repeatedly, ten times or more. This chain uses TRBV7-2 with TRBJ2-7; 13 nucleotides agree with TRBD2. After removal of 1 base from V and 8 bases from J, the junction contained 2 bases not matched to a gene. The CDR3 extends over 14 amino acids. CDR1 and CDR2 (germline): SGHTA, FQGNSA. This CDR3 reads CASSLGTSGGQQYF. In DNA, the CDR3 is TGTGCCAGCAGCTTAGGGACTAGCGGGGGCCAGCAGTACTTC.

The chain links TRBV5-1 to TRBJ1-1, with no clear D. Trimming removed 0 bases at V and 0 bases at J, with 9 bases between. Germline CDR1 reads SGHRS; CDR2 reads YFSETQ. The CDR3 loop spans 15 amino acids. CDR3 bases: TGCGCCAGCAGCTTGGTAGCAGATTTGAACACTGAAGCTTTCTTT. It specifies CASSLVADLNTEAFF.

This clonotype showed up many times. The genes are TRBV28 and TRBJ1-6; no clear D. The V gene's germline CDR1 is MDHEN and CDR2 SYDVKM. Trimming shortened V by 6 bases and J by 10 bases, and 19 bases separated the two germline ends. CDR3 size: 15 residues. The CDR3: CASRPWASGYSPLHF. CDR3 DNA: TGTGCCAGCAGACCTTGGGCAAGTGGTTACTCACCCCTCCACTTT.

The table lists this clonotype with many counts. This chain uses TRBV6-1 with TRBJ2-5, with TRBD2 as a possible D gene (5 bases). With 8 bases removed from V and 2 bases from J, the gap between germline ends came to 18 bases. There are 15 residues in the CDR3. CDR1 and CDR2 (germline): MNHNS, SASEGT. The CDR3 nucleotides are TGTGCCAGCCGCTCTTGGGAGCTCCAACAAGAGACCCAGTACTTC. Translation: CASRSWELQQETQYF.

This clonotype was seen repeatedly, ten times or more. J is TRBJ2-1 and V is TRBV7-2; 9 bases agree with TRBD2. J was trimmed by 4 bases and V by 1 base; bases with no gene match: 8. CDR3 length equals 17 residues. Germline V lookup: CDR1 SGHTA, CDR2 FQGNSA. The CDR3 sequence is CASSLGGSGGRYNEQFF. The CDR3 DNA follows: TGTGCCAGCAGCTTAGGGGGCAGCGGGGGGCGATACAATGAGCAGTTCTTC.

This clonotype was counted between two and nine times. The rearrangement links TRBV10-2 to TRBJ1-3; no definite D call. CDR3 length: 12 amino acids. Germline lookup yields CDR1 WSHSY and CDR2 SAAADI. Trimming stripped 3 bases from V and 3 bases from J, with 3 bases between. Here the CDR3 DNA reads TGCGCCAGCAGTGATATTGGAAACACCATATATTTT. It is translated as CASSDIGNTIYF.

This clonotype was recorded at least ten times. This chain joins TRBV3-1 and TRBJ2-7; possibly TRBD1 or TRBD2 for D (6 bases each). V shed 2 bases and J shed 4 bases, with 12 bases lying between them. The CDR3 extends over 14 amino acids. Looked up from germline, CDR1 is LGHDT and CDR2 is YNNKEL (reference sequence). The CDR3: CASSQIGGAYEQYF. The CDR3 bases are TGTGCCAGCAGCCAAATCGGGGGCGCATACGAGCAGTACTTC.

This clonotype was recorded many times. The genes are TRBV18 and TRBJ1-6; TRBD1 is a possible D gene (6 bases). CDR1 and CDR2 from the germline V gene are KGHSH and LQKENI. The CDR3 extends over 16 amino acids. Deletions cut 2 bases from V and 10 bases from J, with 18 bases between. This CDR3 reads CASSPNSGGLGSPLHF. The DNA of the CDR3 is TGTGCCAGCTCACCAAACTCCGGGGGGCTAGGATCACCCCTCCACTTT.

This clonotype was detected a few times. This chain joins TRBV9 and TRBJ2-3; D tentatively reads TRBD1 or TRBD2 (5 bases each). The V gene's germline CDR1 is SGDLS and CDR2 YYNGEE. V lost 4 bases and J 1 base, leaving 10 bases between the germline ends. The CDR3 is 14 residues long. The CDR3 loop reads CASSTLGGTDTQYF. CDR3 coding DNA: TGTGCCAGCAGCACATTGGGGGGCACAGATACGCAGTATTTT.

This clonotype was counted a few times. The chain recombines TRBV7-2 with TRBJ1-3; D is possibly TRBD1 (6 bases). This CDR3 is built from 16 residues. V gave up 5 bases and J gave up 4 bases, with 18 bases separating them. Germline lookup yields CDR1 SGHTA and CDR2 FQGNSA. DNA of the CDR3: TGTGCCAGCAGCACAAGCTCTACAGGGTCCGGAAACACCATATATTTT. This gives the protein CASSTSSTGSGNTIYF.

The chain employs TRBV24-1 and TRBJ2-5, with TRBD1 identical over 7 bases. V was clipped by 0 bases and J by 5 bases; unmatched bases: 5. There are 15 residues in the CDR3. Germline V gene lookup returns CDR1 KGHDR and CDR2 SFDVKD. The DNA for the CDR3 is TGTGCCACCAGTGATTTGCTCGGACAGGTGGAGACCCAGTACTTC. Translation: CATSDLLGQVETQYF.

V and J are TRBV7-2 and TRBJ2-1; D is possibly TRBD2 (6 bases). The germline V gene encodes CDR1 SGHTA and CDR2 FQGNSA. CDR3 length equals 14 residues. V was shortened by 2 bases and J by 8 bases, with 13 bases between the two germline ends. The CDR3 is CASSLRGGQYEQFF. As DNA, the CDR3 is TGTGCCAGCAGCTTAAGGGGAGGCCAATATGAGCAGTTCTTC.

This clonotype was seen repeatedly, ten times or more. The chain recombines TRBV24-1 with TRBJ2-3; 7 bases fit TRBD2. The V and J ends lost 9 bases and 0 bases, in that order; junction bases with no gene match: 11. Germline V gene lookup returns CDR1 KGHDR and CDR2 SFDVKD. There are 16 residues in the CDR3. In DNA form, the CDR3 reads TGTGCCACCGCCTCTCGGCGGGGGACGAGCACAGATACGCAGTATTTT. This sequence encodes CATASRRGTSTDTQYF.

This clonotype was seen only a few times. This rearrangement joins TRBV14 to TRBJ2-7, with 7 nucleotides matching TRBD1. The CDR3 extends over 15 amino acids. V gave up 1 base and J gave up 2 bases; unmatched junction bases: 5. Germline-derived CDR1 and CDR2 are SGHDN and FVKESK. CDR3 in DNA: TGTGCCAGCAGCCAAGGGGGGACAGTAGCCTACGAGCAGTACTTC. Amino acid sequence: CASSQGGTVAYEQYF.

Ten or more counts support this clonotype. V usage is TRBV18 and J usage is TRBJ2-7; D is perhaps TRBD1 (5 bases). Trimming removed 2 bases at V and 7 bases at J, with 15 bases between. The germline V gene has CDR1 KGHSH and CDR2 LQKENI. CDR3 size: 14 residues. The CDR3: CASSPAEKNREQYF. The CDR3 nucleotides read TGTGCCAGCTCACCAGCGGAGAAGAACAGGGAGCAGTACTTC.

This clonotype was detected many times. This chain joins TRBV20-1 and TRBJ2-1; 7 nucleotides match TRBD1. V was clipped by 5 bases and J by 8 bases; unmatched bases: 12. The CDR3 loop spans 14 amino acids. Germline CDR1 is DFQATT and CDR2 is SNEGSKA (reference sequence). The CDR3 is CSADRTGTFDEQFF. CDR3 sequence (DNA): TGCAGTGCTGATCGGACAGGTACCTTTGATGAGCAGTTCTTC.

This clonotype occurred many times. The V and J genes are TRBV10-3 and TRBJ2-5; D ambiguous. Germline V CDR1 and CDR2: ENHRY, SYGVKD. There are 14 residues in the CDR3. V was pared by 10 bases and J by 5 bases, with 20 bases between. In DNA form, the CDR3 reads TGTGCCACCAGGCCTCCGGGTCTCCGGGAGACCCAGTACTTC. Protein sequence: CATRPPGLRETQYF.

In its sample, this clonotype was seen many times. The V and J genes are TRBV24-1 and TRBJ2-3; unclear D gene. Trimming stripped 9 bases from V and 1 base from J, with 16 bases between. Germline lookup yields CDR1 KGHDR and CDR2 SFDVKD. The length of the CDR3 is 15 residues. The CDR3 DNA is TGTGCCACCTCCTCCCTTGCGGACGGCACAGATACGCAGTATTTT. Protein product: CATSSLADGTDTQYF.